Each of the 21 T cell receptor beta chains below was sequenced from the same sample in a study of blood T cell repertoires in COVID-19. Some clones are missing from TCRdb's copy, which holds only in-frame ones; the method was immunoSEQ multiplex PCR. The repertoire holds about 200,000 clones, 90% to 95% seen once, with around 1.2% in the top ten. The sample consisted of peripheral blood. The receptors derive from a man aged 25 to 40 with acute or convalescent COVID-19.

The chain carries TRBV5-1 and TRBJ2-1, with D perhaps matching TRBD1 (6 bases). The V end was cut by 1 base, the J end by 5 bases, with 10 bases between. This CDR3 comprises 14 residues. Germline CDR1 and CDR2: SGHRS and YFSETQ. The CDR3 reads CASSLRTDNNEQFF. Here the CDR3 DNA reads TGCGCCAGCAGCTTGAGGACAGACAACAATGAGCAGTTCTTC.

The chain uses TRBV6-5 and TRBJ2-1; perhaps TRBD2 as D (5 bases). Germline V gene sequence: CDR1 MNHEY, CDR2 SVGAGI. The CDR3 extends over 14 amino acids. Between the trimmed V and J ends, which lost 2 bases and 0 bases, there was a span of 5 bases. In DNA, the CDR3 is TGTGCCAGCAGTTACGGGAGCTCCTACAATGAGCAGTTCTTC. It codes for CASSYGSSYNEQFF.

The rearrangement links TRBV6-6 to TRBJ1-1; 8 positions match TRBD1. Trimming took 0 bases from V and 3 from J; bases not matched to a gene: 3. From germline, CDR1 is MNHNY and CDR2 SVGAGI (reference sequence). The CDR3 spans 15 residues. CDR3 sequence reads: CASSYSTGVYTEAFF. The CDR3 nucleotides read TGTGCCAGCAGTTACTCGACAGGGGTTTACACTGAAGCTTTCTTT.

The chain recombines TRBV7-9 with TRBJ1-4; D gene unclear. V was cut by 0 bases and J by 3 bases, with 20 bases left in between. The germline V gene encodes CDR1 SEHNR and CDR2 FQNEAQ (reference sequence). The length of the CDR3 is 19 residues. The CDR3 spells CASSLARATRVTANEKLFF. CDR3 DNA: TGTGCCAGCAGCTTAGCCCGCGCCACCCGGGTCACGGCTAATGAAAAACTGTTTTTT. Full variable domain (missing parts from reference TRBV7-9 and TRBJ1-4): DTGVSQNPRHKITKRGQNVTFRCDPISEHNRLYWYRQTLGQGPEFLTYFQNEAQLEKSRLLSDRFSAERPKGSFSTLEIQRTEQGDSAMYLCASSLARATRVTANEKLFFGSGTQLSVL.

This chain uses TRBV12-5 with TRBJ2-7; 8 bases fit TRBD1. The germline CDR1 and CDR2 sequences are LGHNT and FRNRAP. The CDR3 consists of 13 residues. The ends lost 6 bases at V and 4 bases at J; junction bases unmatched: 5. CDR3 DNA: TGTGCTAGTGGATCGGACAGGGCGTACGAGCAGTACTTC. It translates to CASGSDRAYEQYF.

The V call is TRBV5-5, the J call TRBJ2-3, with TRBD1 matching over 10 bases. Germline V gene lookup returns CDR1 SGHKS and CDR2 YYEKEE (reference sequence). Trimming at V came to 3 bases and at J to 3 bases, leaving 7 bases not matched to a gene. The CDR3 covers 16 residues. CDR3 sequence (DNA): TGTGCCAGCAGCTCAGTCCCGGGACAGGGGACAGATACGCAGTATTTT. Amino acid sequence: CASSSVPGQGTDTQYF.

V and J are TRBV5-1 and TRBJ2-7; TRBD2 matches at 13 bases. The length of the CDR3 is 18 residues. The V gene end was trimmed by 4 bases and the J gene end by 0 bases; junction bases not matched to a gene: 10. Germline V gene data show CDR1 as SGHRS and CDR2 as YFSETQ. The CDR3 DNA reads as TGCGCCAGCAGCATCTACGGGACTAGCGGGGATTTCTCCTACGAGCAGTACTTC. This codes for CASSIYGTSGDFSYEQYF.

This rearrangement joins TRBV6-2 or TRBV6-3 to TRBJ2-1, with 10 bases aligning to TRBD2. Germline CDR1 and CDR2: MNHEY and SVGEGT. This CDR3 is built from 14 residues. J was trimmed by 7 bases and V by 0 bases; bases with no gene match: 0. The DNA for the CDR3 is TGTGCCAGCAGTTACTCGACTAGCGGGAATGAGCAGTTCTTC. This codes for CASSYSTSGNEQFF.

The rearrangement links TRBV5-1 to TRBJ1-6; no clear D. The germline gives CDR1 SGHRS, CDR2 YFSETQ. The CDR3 runs to 15 residues. V was clipped by 1 base and J by 6 bases, with 11 bases between them. The CDR3 coding sequence is TGCGCCAGCAGCTTGACCCGACAAGGTAATTCACCCCTCCACTTT. Translating it yields CASSLTRQGNSPLHF.

V and J are TRBV11-2 and TRBJ2-2, with D perhaps TRBD2 (5 bases). Germline CDR1 and CDR2: SGHAT and FQNNGV. The CDR3 has 13 residues. The ends were cut back, 4 bases at V and 6 bases at J, with 9 bases in the middle. CDR3 sequence (DNA): TGTGCCAGCAGCTGGGAGTCGGCCGGGGAGCTGTTTTTT. It translates to CASSWESAGELFF.

J is TRBJ1-1 and V is TRBV27, with D hard to call. The CDR3 covers 16 residues. Trimming took off 0 bases at V and 6 bases at J, with 17 bases between the two ends. The germline CDR1 and CDR2 sequences are MNHEY and SMNVEV (reference sequence). This CDR3 reads CASSLSTVGRFSEAFF. Written as DNA, the CDR3 is TGTGCCAGCAGTTTATCCACAGTAGGGAGATTCTCTGAAGCTTTCTTT.

The chain recombines TRBV6-5 with TRBJ2-5; weak D call: TRBD2 (5 bases). Germline loops: CDR1 MNHEY, CDR2 SVGAGI. This CDR3 spans 15 amino acids. V was trimmed by 6 bases and J by 4 bases, leaving 18 bases between them. The DNA of the CDR3 is TGTGCCAGCAGGAGTCAGAGGGCAGTAGGAGAGACCCAGTACTTC. Protein sequence: CASRSQRAVGETQYF.

This sequence joins TRBV6-1 and TRBJ2-3, with 11 bases identical to TRBD1. Germline CDR1 and CDR2: MNHNS and SASEGT. J lost 3 bases, V lost 4 bases, and 6 bases had no gene match. The CDR3 has 16 amino acids. This chain's CDR3 is CASSAFGQGATDTQYF. CDR3 coding DNA: TGTGCCAGCAGTGCCTTTGGACAGGGGGCTACAGATACGCAGTATTTT.

This chain's CDR3 is CASTRSLGGPDTQYF. Here the CDR3 DNA reads TGCGCCAGCACCCGAAGCCTCGGGGGGCCCGATACGCAGTATTTT. V and J are TRBV4-1 and TRBJ2-3; possible D gene TRBD2, 7 bases. V lost 7 bases and J 6 bases, leaving 20 bases between the germline ends. This CDR3 spans 15 amino acids. Looked up from germline, CDR1 is MGHRA and CDR2 is YSYEKL.

The chain is built from TRBV5-1 and TRBJ1-5; 7 bases agree with TRBD1. V gave up 0 bases and J gave up 6 bases; unmatched junction bases: 3. Germline CDR1 and CDR2: SGHRS and YFSETQ. CDR3 length: 14 residues. CDR3 nucleotide sequence: TGCGCCAGCAGCTTGGAGGGGGCTAGTCAGCCCCAGCATTTT. This codes for CASSLEGASQPQHF.

The gene calls are TRBV29-1 and TRBJ2-7, with D possibly matching TRBD1 (5 bases). Trimming took off 3 bases at V and 6 bases at J, with 15 bases between the two ends. The CDR3 is 13 amino acids. The germline V gene has CDR1 SQVTM and CDR2 ANQGSEA. CDR3 residues: CSVEGQGMFEQYF. The CDR3 bases are TGCAGCGTTGAGGGGCAGGGTATGTTCGAGCAGTACTTC.

This sequence joins TRBV11-2 and TRBJ1-2; maybe TRBD1 (6 bases). The CDR3 is 14 amino acids. The germline gives CDR1 SGHAT, CDR2 FQNNGV. Trimming removed 2 bases from V and 4 bases from J, with 11 bases in between. The CDR3 sequence is CASSLQGPGYGYTF. CDR3 in DNA: TGTGCCAGCAGCTTACAGGGGCCAGGCTATGGCTACACCTTC.

This rearrangement joins TRBV6-6 to TRBJ1-1; no firm D call. Trimming removed 7 bases from V and 1 base from J, with 10 bases in between. CDR1 and CDR2 (germline): MNHNY, SVGAGI (reference sequence). The CDR3 loop spans 13 amino acids. The CDR3 bases are TGTGCCAGCACCGTAGCCCCGAACACTGAAGCTTTCTTT. Translating gives CASTVAPNTEAFF.

The V gene is TRBV30, the J gene TRBJ1-2; D gene ambiguous. Deletions cut 3 bases from V and 8 bases from J, with 16 bases between. Germline V lookup: CDR1 GTSNPN, CDR2 SVGIG (reference sequence). The CDR3 extends over 13 amino acids. Written as DNA, the CDR3 is TGTGCCTGGAGCCCAAATCAGCGCTCGGGCTACACCTTC. Translation: CAWSPNQRSGYTF.

This clone was observed a single time. The CDR3 DNA reads as TGTGCCAGCAGGACAGGCGGGAACACTGAAGCTTTCTTT. Encoded protein: CASRTGGNTEAFF. The gene calls are TRBV2 and TRBJ1-1; tentatively, D is TRBD1 (6 bases). In germline, CDR1 is SNHLY, CDR2 FYNNEI. Trimming took 6 bases from V and 1 from J, leaving 9 bases between them. The CDR3 is made up of 13 amino acids.

DNA of the CDR3: TGTGCCAGCAGTCCTGGACAGTTCGGCGCAGATACGCAGTATTTT. It codes for CASSPGQFGADTQYF. The V and J genes are TRBV27 and TRBJ2-3; D is perhaps TRBD1 (6 bases). The V and J ends lost 5 bases and 4 bases respectively, with 16 bases between them. CDR3 size: 15 residues. Germline assignment: CDR1 MNHEY and CDR2 SMNVEV (reference sequence).